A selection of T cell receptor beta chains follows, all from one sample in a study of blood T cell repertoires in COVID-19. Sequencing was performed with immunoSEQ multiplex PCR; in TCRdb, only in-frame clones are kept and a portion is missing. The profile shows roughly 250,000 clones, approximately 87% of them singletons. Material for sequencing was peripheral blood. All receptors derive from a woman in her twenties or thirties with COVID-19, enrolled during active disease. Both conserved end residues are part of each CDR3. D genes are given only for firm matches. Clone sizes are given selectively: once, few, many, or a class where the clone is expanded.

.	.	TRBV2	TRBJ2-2	CASILLGTTNTGELFF	TGTGCCAGCATCCTGTTGGGGACAACGAACACCGGGGAGCTGTTTTTT
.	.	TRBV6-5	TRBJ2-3	CASSYSFGTDTQYF	TGTGCCAGCAGTTACTCGTTCGGGACAGATACGCAGTATTTT
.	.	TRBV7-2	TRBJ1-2	CASSPYLHREGYTF	TGTGCCAGCAGCCCTTACCTTCACCGGGAGGGCTACACCTTC
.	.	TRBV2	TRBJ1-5	CATSQGNNQPQHF	TGTGCCACCTCACAGGGCAATAATCAGCCCCAGCATTTT
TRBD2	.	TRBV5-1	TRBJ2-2	CASSPRGVDGTGELFF	TGCGCCAGCAGCCCCCGGGGGGTCGATGGCACCGGGGAGCTGTTTTTT
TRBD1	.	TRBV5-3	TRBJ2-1	CARSLLNRGVVRNEQFF	TGTGCCAGAAGCTTACTAAACAGGGGAGTCGTAAGGAATGAGCAGTTCTTC
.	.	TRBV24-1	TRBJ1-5	CATSQTGLGNQPQHF	TGTGCCACCAGTCAAACAGGGTTGGGCAATCAGCCCCAGCATTTT
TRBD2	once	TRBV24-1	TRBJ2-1	CATSDPSGGAYEQFF	TGTGCCACCAGTGACCCTAGCGGGGGGGCCTATGAGCAGTTCTTC
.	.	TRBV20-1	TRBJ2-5	CSARALETQYF	TGCAGTGCTAGAGCACTGGAGACCCAGTACTTC
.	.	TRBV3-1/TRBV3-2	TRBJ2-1	CASSLSNLVEQFF	TGTGCCAGCAGCTTAAGCAACTTGGTTGAGCAGTTCTTC
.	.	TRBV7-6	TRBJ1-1	CASSFGDMNTEAFF	TGTGCCAGCAGCTTTGGGGACATGAACACTGAAGCTTTCTTT
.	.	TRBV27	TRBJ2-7	CASSPSRGGLTYEQYF	TGTGCCAGCAGTCCCTCCCGCGGGGGCCTAACCTACGAGCAGTACTTC
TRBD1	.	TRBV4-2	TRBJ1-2	CASSQETGLGGYTF	TGTGCCAGCAGCCAAGAGACAGGGTTGGGTGGCTACACCTTC
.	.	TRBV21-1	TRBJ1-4	CASNPTDRVSKKLFF	TGTGCCAGCAACCCAACCGACAGGGTATCCAAAAAACTGTTTTTT
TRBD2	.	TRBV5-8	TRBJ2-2	CASSRGTSGLAGELFF	TGTGCCAGCAGCCGAGGGACTAGCGGCTTAGCCGGGGAGCTGTTTTTT